The present entry profiles one T cell receptor beta chain with its context. Authors' data handling: Reference gene primer amplification gave nucleated cell count estimates. The data were produced by immunoSEQ multiplex PCR, yet TCRdb's version contains in-frame clones alone and is incomplete. That table furnishes V, J and clone size, whereas the DNA furnished D and trimming. The repertoire has about 140,000 clones, over 70% of them found once; the top ten carry around 3.4%. These data belong to a study of blood T cell repertoires in COVID-19. Study summary: The United States, Italy and Spain provided the acute and convalescent COVID-19 samples. From T cells, B-cell-depleted T cells, or PBMCs came the material, which was cDNA or gDNA.

Trimming took off 3 bases at V and 1 base at J, with 5 bases between the two ends. The CDR3 loop spans 13 amino acids. CDR1 is MNHEY and CDR2 is SMNVEV in the germline V gene (reference sequence). What was sequenced was peripheral blood. The gene calls are TRBV27 and TRBJ2-3; D gene unclear. This sequence was found in a man between 65 and 85 years old who had recovered from COVID-19. The CDR3 is CASSFLRTDTQYF. The CDR3 region has the DNA TGTGCCAGCAGTTTTCTTCGCACAGATACGCAGTATTTT.